The T cell receptor beta chain described here comes from a study of Ad26.COV2.S vaccination and SARS-CoV-2 variants. For the study at large: Participants got Ad26.COV2.S intramuscularly, once or twice 56 days apart.

Treatment denoted: approximately 18 received Ad26.COV2.S at low or high dose, single or two shots; five or six received placebo; per-sample allocation not given. Sampling was done on day 63 after the first vaccine or placebo injection. The junction had 4 bases not matched to a gene; V was cut back by 7 bases and J by 4 bases. Germline CDR1 SQVTM, CDR2 ANQGSEA. The CDR3 has 13 residues. Whole-study findings and limits: Overall T cell responses may have been underestimated by the analyses of TCR breadth and depth.

Details on this clone: The antigen is not known.

Profiled with immunoSEQ multiplex PCR; TCRdb holds only in-frame clones, not every one. The sample lists some 320,000 clones, roughly 80% occurring once. The rearrangement joins TRBV29-1 to TRBJ1-2; 12 bases line up with TRBD1. The specimen comprised peripheral blood, sampled in a trial of Ad26.COV2.S vaccine versus placebo. The sequence was obtained from a person between 18 and 59 years old who received the Ad26.COV2.S COVID-19 vaccine or a placebo. For the CDR3, the DNA is TGCAGCGCGGGACAGGGGGCCAGCTATGGCTACACCTTC. As protein: CSAGQGASYGYTF.